Following are 4 T cell receptor beta chains from one sample sequenced in a study of blood T cell repertoires in COVID-19. Method: immunoSEQ multiplex PCR; TCRdb's copy keeps in-frame clones and lacks some. This sample yields over 100,000 clones, of which around 80% are seen a single time; roughly 8.2% belongs to the top ten. The sample comprised peripheral blood. The origin of the receptors is a woman aged 80 or over with active or convalescent COVID-19.

The CDR3 nucleotides read TGTGCCAGTAGTAGCGGGACAGGGGTGTACGAGCAGTACTTC. Amino acid sequence: CASSSGTGVYEQYF. The chain recombines TRBV19 with TRBJ2-7, with 10 bases matching TRBD1. Trimming removed 4 bases from V and 4 bases from J; junction bases left unmatched: 4. The CDR3 spans 14 residues. Germline CDR1 LNHDA, CDR2 SQIVND (reference sequence).

CDR3: CASPPRWEQFF. The DNA for the CDR3 is TGTGCCAGCCCGCCGAGGTGGGAGCAGTTCTTC. V is TRBV11-3 and J is TRBJ2-1; D unclear. This CDR3 comprises 11 residues. V lost 8 bases and J lost 10, with 12 bases in between. From germline, CDR1 is SGHNT and CDR2 YENEEA.

The chain couples TRBV9 to TRBJ2-7; 10 nucleotides match TRBD2. This CDR3 has 15 amino acids. V shed 2 bases and J 6 bases; nucleotides not matched to a gene: 8. Germline CDR1 reads SGDLS; CDR2 reads YYNGEE. CDR3 amino acids: CASSVSLAGVSEQYF. Here the CDR3 DNA reads TGTGCCAGCAGCGTGTCTCTAGCGGGAGTAAGCGAGCAGTACTTC.

The V and J genes are TRBV5-4 and TRBJ2-7; 9 nucleotides align to TRBD2. This CDR3 is 15 amino acids long. Germline CDR1 SGHNT, CDR2 YYREEE (reference sequence). J was trimmed by 1 base and V by 0 bases; bases with no gene match: 2. Here the CDR3 reads CASSLGAGGSYEQYF. The DNA of the CDR3 is TGTGCCAGCAGCTTGGGAGCGGGAGGATCCTACGAGCAGTACTTC.